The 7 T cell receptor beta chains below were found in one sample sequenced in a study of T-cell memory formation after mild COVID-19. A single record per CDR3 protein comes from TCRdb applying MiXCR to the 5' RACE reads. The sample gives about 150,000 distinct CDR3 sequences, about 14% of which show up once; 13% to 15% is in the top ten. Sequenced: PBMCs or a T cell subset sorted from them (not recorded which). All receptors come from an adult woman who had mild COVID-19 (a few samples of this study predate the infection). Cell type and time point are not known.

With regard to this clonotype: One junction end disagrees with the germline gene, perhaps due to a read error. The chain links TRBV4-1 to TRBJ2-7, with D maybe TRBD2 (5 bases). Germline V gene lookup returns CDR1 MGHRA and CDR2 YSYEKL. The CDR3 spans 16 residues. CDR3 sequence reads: CASQVRQARASDEQYF. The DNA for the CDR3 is TGCGCCAGCCAGGTCCGGCAGGCGAGGGCCTCCGACGAGCAGTACTTC.

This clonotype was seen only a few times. The CDR3 is CASSQDSGRSYEQYF. Written as DNA, the CDR3 is TGCGCCAGCAGCCAAGATTCTGGGAGGAGCTACGAGCAGTACTTC. The V call is TRBV4-1, the J call TRBJ2-7; a possible D gene is TRBD2 (6 bases). Looked up from germline, CDR1 is MGHRA and CDR2 is YSYEKL. The V and J ends lost 0 bases and 3 bases respectively, with 12 bases between them. The length of the CDR3 is 15 residues.

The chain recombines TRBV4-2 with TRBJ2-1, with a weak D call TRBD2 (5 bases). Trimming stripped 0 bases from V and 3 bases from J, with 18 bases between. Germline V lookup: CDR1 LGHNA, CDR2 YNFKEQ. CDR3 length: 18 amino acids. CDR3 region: CASSQDHGLARVYNEQFF. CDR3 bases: TGTGCCAGCAGCCAAGATCATGGGCTAGCTAGGGTCTACAATGAGCAGTTCTTC.

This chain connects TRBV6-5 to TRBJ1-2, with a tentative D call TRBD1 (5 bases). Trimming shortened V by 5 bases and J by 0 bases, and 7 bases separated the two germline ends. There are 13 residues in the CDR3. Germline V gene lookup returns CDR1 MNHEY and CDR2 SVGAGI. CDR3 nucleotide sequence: TGTGCCAGCAGTGTGACAGCTAACTATGGCTACACCTTC. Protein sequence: CASSVTANYGYTF.

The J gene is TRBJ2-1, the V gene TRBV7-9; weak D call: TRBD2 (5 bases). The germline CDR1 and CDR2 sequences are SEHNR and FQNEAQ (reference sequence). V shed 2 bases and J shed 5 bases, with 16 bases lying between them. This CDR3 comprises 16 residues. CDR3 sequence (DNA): TGTGCCAGCAGCTTATCAACGGGTCTAGCAGACAATGAGCAGTTCTTC. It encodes CASSLSTGLADNEQFF.

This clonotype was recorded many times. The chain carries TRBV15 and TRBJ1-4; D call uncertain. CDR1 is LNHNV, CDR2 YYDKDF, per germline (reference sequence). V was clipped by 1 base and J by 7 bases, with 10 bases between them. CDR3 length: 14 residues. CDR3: CATSRGGKAEKLFF. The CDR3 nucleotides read TGTGCCACCAGCAGAGGAGGGAAGGCTGAAAAACTGTTTTTT. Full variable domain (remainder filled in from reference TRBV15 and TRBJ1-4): DAMVIQNPRYQVTQFGKPVTLSCSQTLNHNVMYWYQQKSSQAPKLLFHYYDKDFNNEADTPDNFQSRRPNTSFCFLDIRSPGLGDTAMYLCATSRGGKAEKLFFGSGTQLSVL.

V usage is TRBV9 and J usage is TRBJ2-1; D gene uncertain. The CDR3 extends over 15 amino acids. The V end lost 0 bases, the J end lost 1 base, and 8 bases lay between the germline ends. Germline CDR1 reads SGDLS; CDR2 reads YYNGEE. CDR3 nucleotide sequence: TGTGCCAGCAGCGTAGGTTCTGGTTCCTACAATGAGCAGTTCTTC. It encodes CASSVGSGSYNEQFF.